The next 29 T cell receptor beta chains were all read from a single sample in a study of blood T cells in healthy people across ages. The use of a sample-barcoded 5' primer and a J-beta primer mix characterized a second PCR of about 7 to 12 cycles. MiXCR, applied by TCRdb to the 5' RACE reads, yields one record per CDR3 protein. This sample carries about 780,000 distinct CDR3 sequences, about 46% of them seen once, and the ten largest clones take around 18%. Sequenced input: blood. The origin of the receptors is a man at least 80 years old in good health.

The V call is TRBV28, the J call TRBJ2-5; 9 nucleotides line up with TRBD1. CDR1 MDHEN and CDR2 SYDVKM come from the germline V gene. V shed 5 bases and J 4 bases; nucleotides not matched to a gene: 11. The CDR3 consists of 16 residues. The chain's CDR3 is CASSPSGGQGRETQYF. As DNA, the CDR3 is TGTGCCAGCAGTCCCTCCGGGGGACAGGGCCGAGAGACCCAGTACTTC.

The CDR3 sequence: CASSSTDRNYGYTF. The CDR3 DNA reads as TGTGCCAGCAGCTCCACGGACAGGAACTATGGCTACACCTTC. The gene calls are TRBV5-6 and TRBJ1-2; 7 nucleotides agree with TRBD1. The CDR3 totals 14 residues. Per germline, CDR1 SGHDT and CDR2 YYEEEE. The J segment lost 2 bases and the V segment lost 3 bases, leaving 4 bases of the junction unmatched.

The chain uses TRBV4-2 and TRBJ1-1; TRBD1 aligns across 7 bases. CDR1 LGHNA and CDR2 YNFKEQ come from the germline V gene. CDR3 length: 15 residues. Trimming at V came to 6 bases and at J to 0 bases, leaving 7 bases not matched to a gene. The CDR3 nucleotides are TGTGCCAGCAGTCGGGACAGAAGCGTGAACACTGAAGCTTTCTTT. It is translated as CASSRDRSVNTEAFF.

V is TRBV30 and J is TRBJ2-5; 7 nucleotides line up with TRBD2. Germline V gene lookup returns CDR1 GTSNPN and CDR2 SVGIG (reference sequence). The CDR3 sequence is 11 residues long. The CDR3 spells CALADQETQYF. The CDR3 region has the DNA TGTGCTCTAGCGGACCAAGAGACCCAGTACTTC.

This clonotype showed up just a few times. This chain joins TRBV12-3 or TRBV12-4 and TRBJ1-1; 8 bases are a match to TRBD1. Trimming cost V 3 bases and J 2 bases; bases outside gene matches: 5. The CDR3 covers 15 residues. CDR3 DNA sequence: TGTGCCAGCAGTTTTTCAGGGGGCGAAAACACTGAAGCTTTCTTT. Translation: CASSFSGGENTEAFF.

Notes on this clonotype: Just one base apart from a much larger clone, this may be a read error. The chain combines TRBV7-9 with TRBJ2-1, with D perhaps TRBD2 (6 bases). CDR3 length: 14 residues. V lost 5 bases and J lost 4, with 12 bases in between. From germline, CDR1 is SEHNR and CDR2 FQNEAQ (reference sequence). The CDR3 DNA is TGTGCCAGCAGCGGGGCGGGACCGTACAATGAGCAGTTCTTC. Translation gives CASSGAGPYNEQFF.

This clonotype was counted between two and nine times. The genes are TRBV11-2 and TRBJ2-1; 11 bases are a match to TRBD2. Per germline, CDR1 SGHAT and CDR2 FQNNGV. The CDR3 totals 16 residues. J was trimmed by 5 bases and V by 7 bases; bases with no gene match: 10. The CDR3 loop reads CASNQGIAGGNNEQFF. The DNA of the CDR3 is TGTGCCAGCAACCAGGGAATAGCGGGAGGGAACAATGAGCAGTTCTTC.

This clonotype was counted between two and nine times. The chain recombines TRBV7-3 with TRBJ2-1; 7 bases match TRBD1. CDR1 and CDR2 from the germline V gene are SGHTA and FQGTGA. V trimming: 3 bases; J trimming: 7 bases; junction bases outside the gene matches: 3. CDR3 length: 13 residues. CDR3 amino acids: CASSFSTGNEQFF. The CDR3, as DNA: TGTGCCAGCAGCTTTTCGACAGGGAATGAGCAGTTCTTC.

DNA of the CDR3: TGTGCCATGCAACAGGGAAATCAGCCCCAGCATTTT. It encodes CAMQQGNQPQHF. The V call is TRBV28, the J call TRBJ1-5; D is possibly TRBD1 (6 bases). The CDR3 totals 12 residues. The germline V gene encodes CDR1 MDHEN and CDR2 SYDVKM. V lost 10 bases, J lost 4 bases, and 11 bases lay in between.

The sample holds a few counts of this clonotype. V is TRBV9 and J is TRBJ2-7; D tentatively fits TRBD1 or TRBD2 (5 bases each). CDR3 length equals 15 residues. The germline CDR1 and CDR2 sequences are SGDLS and YYNGEE. V was pared by 4 bases and J by 3 bases, with 17 bases between. CDR3 bases: TGTGCCAGCAGCCCGTTAGCCCGGGGCAGCTACGAGCAGTACTTC. It is translated as CASSPLARGSYEQYF.

This sequence joins TRBV27 and TRBJ1-4; D is possibly TRBD1 (5 bases). The CDR3 contains 14 residues. Germline V gene data show CDR1 as MNHEY and CDR2 as SMNVEV (reference sequence). The V gene lost 6 bases and the J gene lost 3 bases, with 11 bases spanning the gap. The CDR3 DNA sequence: TGTGCCAGCAGCGGGGGAGTCGCTAATGAAAAACTGTTTTTT. Its protein product is CASSGGVANEKLFF.

This clonotype showed up just a few times. The rearrangement links TRBV10-2 to TRBJ1-2; TRBD1 matches 8 bases. The CDR3 has 14 residues. J lost 4 bases, V lost 2 bases, and 3 bases had no gene match. Germline V gene sequence: CDR1 WSHSY, CDR2 SAAADI. CDR3 sequence (DNA): TGCGCCAGCAGTGAGGGGACAGGCCTCTATGGCTACACCTTC. This translates into CASSEGTGLYGYTF.

The rearrangement joins TRBV2 to TRBJ2-7; TRBD1 is a possible D gene (6 bases). Trimming took off 10 bases at V and 3 bases at J, with 16 bases between the two ends. Germline CDR1 reads SNHLY; CDR2 reads FYNNEI. CDR3 length: 13 amino acids. Here the CDR3 DNA reads TGTGCCACCTTAAGGACAGATCTCTACGAGCAGTACTTC. Translation: CATLRTDLYEQYF.

In the case of this clonotype: A much bigger clone sits one base away, suggesting this may be a read error. The genes are TRBV27 and TRBJ2-7; TRBD2 aligns across 7 bases. This CDR3 region has 13 residues. Per the germline V gene, CDR1 is MNHEY and CDR2 is SMNVEV (reference sequence). V gave up 8 bases and J gave up 9 bases; unmatched junction bases: 13. The CDR3 region is CASAATSSTVQYF. Here the CDR3 DNA reads TGTGCCAGCGCGGCGACTAGCTCGACGGTGCAGTACTTC.

This clonotype was counted a single time. The chain combines TRBV5-1 with TRBJ2-2; D might be TRBD1 (6 bases). The CDR3 loop spans 14 amino acids. V shed 6 bases and J shed 6 bases, with 15 bases lying between them. CDR1 and CDR2 (germline): SGHRS, YFSETQ. CDR3 DNA sequence: TGCGCCAGCACGCAACAGGGTAGATCCGGGGAGCTGTTTTTT. Translation: CASTQQGRSGELFF.

A few counts support this clonotype. The V call is TRBV20-1, the J call TRBJ1-1; D uncertain. Germline V gene lookup returns CDR1 DFQATT and CDR2 SNEGSKA (reference sequence). The CDR3 is 10 residues long. The germline V and J ends were trimmed by 5 bases and 8 bases, with 9 bases remaining between them. The CDR3 bases are TGCAGTGCTCCAGTTTTAGAAGCTTTCTTT. It encodes CSAPVLEAFF.

This clonotype was counted a few times. The rearrangement links TRBV5-1 to TRBJ1-1; D call uncertain. The V end was cut by 4 bases, the J end by 1 base, with 14 bases between. CDR1 SGHRS and CDR2 YFSETQ come from the germline V gene. The CDR3 length is 15 residues. The DNA of the CDR3 is TGCGCCAGCAGCCCCCGGGATTCTCGGAACACTGAAGCTTTCTTT. The encoded protein is CASSPRDSRNTEAFF.

J is TRBJ2-1 and V is TRBV4-2; 7 bases fit TRBD2. In germline, CDR1 is LGHNA, CDR2 YNFKEQ. The junction had 13 bases not matched to a gene; V was cut back by 6 bases and J by 2 bases. The CDR3 sequence is 17 residues long. The CDR3 protein is CASSPWGAGTTYNEQFF. The CDR3 nucleotides read TGTGCCAGCAGTCCTTGGGGAGCGGGGACGACCTACAATGAGCAGTTCTTC.

The chain recombines TRBV7-2 with TRBJ2-1; D unresolved. The CDR3 is made up of 13 amino acids. Trimming pared 7 bases from V and 7 bases from J, leaving 14 bases between. The germline V gene has CDR1 SGHTA and CDR2 FQGNSA. Here the CDR3 DNA reads TGTGCCAGCACACCCCGAGGCGAGAATGAGCAGTTCTTC. This encodes CASTPRGENEQFF.

The CDR3 loop reads CASSLISGGGLSDTQYF. The DNA for the CDR3 is TGTGCCAGCAGTCTCATTAGCGGGGGCGGGCTGTCAGATACGCAGTATTTT. V is TRBV27 and J is TRBJ2-3; 9 bases match TRBD2. The germline CDR1 and CDR2 sequences are MNHEY and SMNVEV (reference sequence). Losses at the gene ends were 5 bases for V and 4 bases for J; bases not matched to a gene: 13. The CDR3 spans 17 residues.

As to this clonotype: Being one base from a much bigger clone, this may be a read error. In nucleotides, the CDR3 is TGTGCCAGCAGCTCCCGGATGGGCGGGAGTTCCTACAATGAGCAGTACTTC. Amino acid sequence: CASSSRMGGSSYNEQYF. The gene calls are TRBV7-2 and TRBJ2-1; 7 bases match TRBD2. The J call may be wrong; the DNA end is better matched by TRBJ2-7. This CDR3 contains 17 residues. The V gene's germline CDR1 is SGHTA and CDR2 FQGNSA.

The chain has TRBV20-1 and TRBJ1-5, with a weak D call TRBD1 (6 bases). This CDR3 spans 14 amino acids. Trimming took 2 bases from V and 3 from J, leaving 11 bases between them. Germline loops: CDR1 DFQATT, CDR2 SNEGSKA (reference sequence). The CDR3 reads CSARRGGVNQPQHF. DNA for the CDR3: TGCAGTGCTAGACGAGGGGGGGTCAATCAGCCCCAGCATTTT.

The CDR3 region is CASSRGPGALNTEAFF. DNA for the CDR3: TGCGCCAGCAGCCGAGGTCCAGGGGCTCTGAACACTGAAGCTTTCTTT. The chain is built from TRBV4-1 and TRBJ1-1; D is possibly TRBD1 (6 bases). Trimming took off 4 bases at V and 0 bases at J, with 15 bases between the two ends. The CDR3 contains 16 residues. Per the germline V gene, CDR1 is MGHRA and CDR2 is YSYEKL.

The rearrangement joins TRBV27 to TRBJ2-5; possibly TRBD1 or TRBD2 for D (6 bases each). This CDR3 has 18 amino acids. With 5 bases removed from V and 5 bases from J, the gap between germline ends came to 27 bases. Germline V gives CDR1 MNHEY, CDR2 SMNVEV (reference sequence). Here the CDR3 reads CASSPPSGGGFQRETQYF. Written as DNA, the CDR3 is TGTGCCAGCAGTCCCCCCAGCGGAGGGGGGTTCCAACGGGAGACCCAGTACTTC.

The table lists this clonotype with a few counts. The J gene is TRBJ2-4, the V gene TRBV3-1, with 9 bases matching TRBD2. Germline V CDR1 and CDR2: LGHDT, YNNKEL (reference sequence). The J segment lost 3 bases and the V segment lost 0 bases, leaving 9 bases of the junction unmatched. The CDR3 spans 18 residues. The CDR3 DNA reads TGTGCCAGCAGCCAAGAGTCAGGCGGGAGGGTTAGCAAAAACATTCAGTACTTC. It yields the protein CASSQESGGRVSKNIQYF.

CDR3 bases: TGTGCCAGCAGTCGACTAGCGCATAACTACAATGAGCAGTTCTTC. It encodes CASSRLAHNYNEQFF. The rearrangement joins TRBV6-5 to TRBJ2-1; 8 bases agree with TRBD2. Trimming removed 5 bases from V and 3 bases from J; junction bases left unmatched: 6. CDR3 length equals 15 residues. The germline V gene encodes CDR1 MNHEY and CDR2 SVGAGI.

This clonotype was counted many times. This sequence joins TRBV29-1 and TRBJ2-5, with D unclear. The germline CDR1 and CDR2 sequences are SQVTM and ANQGSEA. V was cut by 2 bases and J by 3 bases, with 13 bases left in between. The CDR3 runs to 14 residues. CDR3 coding DNA: TGCAGCGTTGAAAGGGCGCCGGCAGAAGAGACCCAGTACTTC. The encoded protein is CSVERAPAEETQYF.

The chain links TRBV7-9 to TRBJ2-7; D unclear. This CDR3 has 12 amino acids. V was trimmed by 1 base and J by 5 bases, leaving 6 bases between them. Germline CDR1 SEHNR, CDR2 FQNEAQ (reference sequence). The CDR3 protein is CASSLGADEQYF. The CDR3 DNA reads as TGTGCCAGCAGCTTAGGAGCCGACGAGCAGTACTTC.

As concerns this clonotype: A single base separates this from a much larger clone, so it may be a read error. The chain joins TRBV10-3 to TRBJ2-1; D remains ambiguous. CDR3 length: 11 residues. Germline V CDR1 and CDR2: ENHRY, SYGVKD. The CDR3 reads CAISDYNKQFF. CDR3 bases: TGTGCCATCAGTGACTACAATAAGCAGTTCTTC.